Each of the 18 T cell receptor beta chains below was sequenced from the same sample in a study of T cells in Graves' hyperthyroidism and ophthalmopathy. It was RNA transcripts that yielded the amplified TCR beta CDR3 regions. The TCR CDR3 first-round RT-PCR relied on the HTBI primer set. TCRdb re-derived calls from the multiplex PCR reads in MiXCR, one entry per CDR3 protein. The table records fewer than 900,000 distinct CDR3 sequences, 15% to 20% of them present only once. Sequences were obtained from blood. These receptor sequences come from a woman aged 50 to 60 with Graves' hyperthyroidism that later progressed to Graves' ophthalmopathy.

In this sample, this clonotype turned up many times. The chain recombines TRBV20-1 with TRBJ2-5, with 13 positions matching TRBD2. Germline CDR1 DFQATT, CDR2 SNEGSKA (reference sequence). The CDR3 sequence is 15 residues long. Germline trimming cut 6 bases from V and 1 base from J; bases unmatched to any gene: 5. CDR3 DNA: TGCAGTGCGTCGACTAGCGGGGGGACCCAAGAGACCCAGTACTTC. Its protein is CSASTSGGTQETQYF.

This clonotype came up a few times. An end of the junction does not agree with germline; a read error may underlie this. This sequence joins TRBV20-1 and TRBJ2-1, with 12 bases matching TRBD1. Germline V lookup: CDR1 DFQATT, CDR2 SNEGSKA (reference sequence). CDR3 length equals 12 residues. Here the CDR3 reads CEGQGARNEQSF. DNA for the CDR3: TGCGAGGGACAGGGGGCACGCAATGAGCAGTCCTTC.

This clonotype was picked up a small number of times. The chain recombines TRBV6-1 with TRBJ2-7, with TRBD1 matching over 11 bases. Germline V gene lookup returns CDR1 MNHNS and CDR2 SASEGT. The CDR3 loop spans 15 amino acids. After removal of 6 bases from V and 0 bases from J, the junction contained 4 bases not matched to a gene. This chain's CDR3 is CASRDRGRGSYEQYF. Here the CDR3 DNA reads TGTGCCAGCAGGGACAGGGGGCGCGGCTCCTACGAGCAGTACTTC.

This clonotype has only a few counts. The V and J genes are TRBV7-3 and TRBJ2-1; D perhaps matches TRBD2 (6 bases). V gave up 1 base and J gave up 7 bases, with 14 bases separating them. Per the germline V gene, CDR1 is SGHTA and CDR2 is FQGTGA. This CDR3 has 15 amino acids. CDR3 in amino acids: CASSLNLGGGNEQFF. CDR3 DNA: TGTGCCAGCAGCTTAAATCTGGGTGGGGGGAATGAGCAGTTCTTC.

At least ten counts were recorded for this clonotype. This rearrangement joins TRBV30 to TRBJ1-5; a possible D gene is TRBD1 (5 bases). With 2 bases removed from V and 6 bases from J, the gap between germline ends came to 11 bases. The CDR3 extends over 13 amino acids. CDR1 is GTSNPN, CDR2 SVGIG, per germline (reference sequence). The CDR3 is CAWSLAGRQPQHF. The CDR3, as DNA: TGTGCCTGGAGTCTCGCAGGGCGTCAGCCCCAGCATTTT. Variable domain in full (rest from reference TRBV30 and TRBJ1-5): SQTIHQWPATLVQPVGSPLSLECTVEGTSNPNLYWYRQAAGRGLQLLFYSVGIGQISSEVPQNLSASRPQDRQFILSSKKLLLSDSGFYLCAWSLAGRQPQHFGDGTRLSIL.

This clonotype was recorded a few times. The V call is TRBV5-6, the J call TRBJ2-3, with D unresolved. This CDR3 has 15 residues. V dropped 4 bases and J dropped 0 bases, with 12 bases sitting between them. Germline lookup yields CDR1 SGHDT and CDR2 YYEEEE. DNA of the CDR3: TGTGCCAGCAGCACCAACCCTACTAGCACAGATACGCAGTATTTT. This codes for CASSTNPTSTDTQYF. The variable domain in full, with the rest retrieved from reference TRBV5-6 and TRBJ2-3, is DAGVTQSPTHLIKTRGQQVTLRCSPKSGHDTVSWYQQALGQGPQFIFQYYEEEERQRGNFPDRFSGHQFPNYSSELNVNALLLGDSALYLCASSTNPTSTDTQYFGPGTRLTVL.

This clonotype was observed at least ten times. The chain has TRBV24-1 and TRBJ2-7, with D perhaps matching TRBD1 (5 bases). Trimming cost V 6 bases and J 1 base, with 15 bases left between them. CDR1 is KGHDR and CDR2 is SFDVKD in the germline V gene. CDR3 length equals 15 residues. CDR3 amino acids: CATSPSGARSYEQYF. CDR3 sequence (DNA): TGTGCCACCAGTCCGAGTGGGGCGAGGTCCTACGAGCAGTACTTC.

This clonotype was seen repeatedly, ten times or more. The J gene is TRBJ2-1, the V gene TRBV7-9; 11 bases are shared with TRBD2. Germline-derived CDR1 and CDR2 are SEHNR and FQNEAQ (reference sequence). The CDR3 has 16 amino acids. The trim removed 7 bases at V and 8 bases at J, leaving 13 bases unmatched. CDR3 region: CASILSGGAYLDEQFF. In DNA, the CDR3 is TGTGCCAGCATCCTTAGCGGGGGGGCCTATCTCGATGAGCAGTTCTTC.

There are a few counts of this clonotype. The junction and the germline gene differ at one end; a read error may be behind it. The gene calls are TRBV7-9 and TRBJ2-5, with 7 bases matching TRBD2. Germline values: CDR1 SEHNR, CDR2 FQNEAQ (reference sequence). The CDR3 contains 14 residues. In nucleotides, the CDR3 is TGTGCCAGCAACTTACCGGGACTAACGGAGACCCAGTACTTC. The encoded protein is CASNLPGLTETQYF.

This clonotype has a count of ten or more. The chain couples TRBV19 to TRBJ1-2, with D hard to call. CDR1 is LNHDA and CDR2 is SQIVND in the germline V gene (reference sequence). Trimming left V 6 bases short and J 4 bases short, with 12 bases between. This CDR3 region has 13 residues. CDR3 sequence reads: CASSEGLFYGYTF. Here the CDR3 DNA reads TGTGCCAGTAGCGAAGGATTGTTCTATGGCTACACCTTC.

This clonotype was recorded many times. V and J are TRBV3-1 and TRBJ2-3; 10 bases agree with TRBD2. CDR3 length: 18 residues. V gave up 4 bases and J gave up 2 bases; unmatched junction bases: 12. Germline V lookup: CDR1 LGHDT, CDR2 YNNKEL (reference sequence). This CDR3 reads CASSRKGTSGVNTDTQYF. In DNA form, the CDR3 reads TGTGCCAGCAGCCGGAAGGGCACTAGCGGGGTAAACACAGATACGCAGTATTTT.

V and J are TRBV6-1 and TRBJ2-2; 8 bases match TRBD2. V shed 5 bases, J shed 3 bases, and the junction held 8 bases outside the gene matches. The CDR3 loop spans 16 amino acids. Looked up from germline, CDR1 is MNHNS and CDR2 is SASEGT. Here the CDR3 reads CASSTRGGIDTGELFF. The CDR3 nucleotides read TGTGCCAGCAGTACCCGCGGGGGGATAGACACCGGGGAGCTGTTTTTT.

This clonotype has just a few counts. CDR3 residues: CASNPGGGRTGELFF. CDR3 sequence (DNA): TGTGCCAGCAACCCGGGGGGGGGAAGGACCGGGGAGCTGTTTTTT. V and J are TRBV27 and TRBJ2-2; TRBD2 aligns across 8 bases. Looked up from germline, CDR1 is MNHEY and CDR2 is SMNVEV (reference sequence). With 7 bases clipped from V and 5 bases from J, the junction kept 9 bases outside the gene matches. The CDR3 is made up of 15 amino acids.

Remarks on this clonotype: This may come from a read error, since a much larger clone is one base off. The CDR3 DNA is TGTGCCAGCAGTTACTCGATAACAGGGGGCATCTACGAGCAGTACTTC. Translation gives CASSYSITGGIYEQYF. This chain connects TRBV6-2 or TRBV6-3 to TRBJ2-7; TRBD1 matches at 9 bases. The CDR3 extends over 16 amino acids. J was trimmed by 3 bases and V by 0 bases; bases with no gene match: 6. CDR1 is MNHEY and CDR2 is SVGEGT in the germline V gene.

This clonotype was observed at least ten times. The J gene is TRBJ1-6, the V gene TRBV7-9, with D uncertain. The CDR3 spans 14 residues. Germline-derived CDR1 and CDR2 are SEHNR and FQNEAQ (reference sequence). Trimming removed 3 bases from V and 5 bases from J, with 8 bases in between. The CDR3 region is CASSLEQNNSPLHF. DNA for the CDR3: TGTGCCAGCAGCTTGGAACAAAATAATTCACCCCTCCACTTT.

The sample holds many counts of this clonotype. The chain joins TRBV12-3 or TRBV12-4 to TRBJ2-2; D gene ambiguous. With 2 bases removed from V and 4 bases from J, the gap between germline ends came to 8 bases. The CDR3 has 14 residues. CDR3 protein: CASSLQGATGELFF. The CDR3 region has the DNA TGTGCCAGCAGTTTACAAGGTGCCACCGGGGAGCTGTTTTTT.

This clonotype was seen only once. The J gene is TRBJ2-7, the V gene TRBV7-9; 10 bases are a match to TRBD1. Germline V gene data show CDR1 as SEHNR and CDR2 as FQNEAQ (reference sequence). The CDR3 spans 16 residues. After removal of 4 bases from V and 1 base from J, the junction contained 7 bases not matched to a gene. The DNA for the CDR3 is TGTGCCAGCAGCTCGACAGGGGGCTTAGGATCCTACGAGCAGTACTTC. As protein: CASSSTGGLGSYEQYF.

This clonotype was picked up a small number of times. J is TRBJ2-1 and V is TRBV10-1; possibly TRBD1 or TRBD2 for D (5 bases each). Trimming took off 4 bases at V and 4 bases at J, with 8 bases between the two ends. The CDR3 has 13 residues. Germline-derived CDR1 and CDR2 are WNHNN and SYGVQD (reference sequence). For the CDR3, the DNA is TGCGCCAGCAGTGGGGACCGTTACAATGAGCAGTTCTTC. Translating it yields CASSGDRYNEQFF.